Listed here are 24 T cell receptor beta chains from one sample, sequenced in a study of T cell repertoires in cytomegalovirus infection. Via MiXCR, TCRdb re-called the reads, giving one row per CDR3 protein. The sample lists around 750,000 distinct CDR3 sequences; around a third were seen once. No antigen has been identified for these receptors. The source was cultured CD8+ T cells from PBMCs, collected from culture after CMV antigen stimulation. The receptors were gathered from a human donor in good health (CMV status not recorded). Some clones in this sample may be carry-over from other donors' samples.

This clonotype was counted between two and nine times. The V gene is TRBV5-5, the J gene TRBJ1-4, with D unclear. The CDR3 is 13 amino acids. V was cut by 0 bases and J by 8 bases, with 8 bases left in between. The V gene's germline CDR1 is SGHKS and CDR2 YYEKEE (reference sequence). CDR3 nucleotide sequence: TGTGCCAGCAGCTTGGTGTCAGCGGAAAAACTGTTTTTT. It is translated as CASSLVSAEKLFF.

The gene calls are TRBV27 and TRBJ2-3; 7 bases match TRBD2. Per the germline V gene, CDR1 is MNHEY and CDR2 is SMNVEV (reference sequence). This CDR3 contains 20 residues. Germline trimming cut 1 base from V and 3 bases from J; bases unmatched to any gene: 19. The CDR3 loop is CASSLLTPGGRKRRTDTQYF. CDR3 coding DNA: TGTGCCAGCAGTTTATTGACCCCGGGAGGACGGAAAAGAAGGACAGATACGCAGTATTTT.

This clonotype was recorded many times. This chain links TRBV7-2 with TRBJ1-4; D unresolved. The CDR3 runs to 14 residues. Trimming cost V 1 base and J 4 bases, with 7 bases left between them. The germline gives CDR1 SGHTA, CDR2 FQGNSA. The CDR3 DNA sequence: TGTGCCAGCAGCTTAGGGAGTGTTAATGAAAAACTGTTTTTT. Translating gives CASSLGSVNEKLFF.

This clonotype was found a few times. This rearrangement joins TRBV12-3 or TRBV12-4 to TRBJ2-5; TRBD1 matches at 7 bases. The V gene end was trimmed by 10 bases and the J gene end by 4 bases; junction bases not matched to a gene: 12. The CDR3 spans 14 residues. This CDR3 is CAIDRDKSPETQYF. CDR3 sequence (DNA): TGTGCCATAGACAGGGACAAATCCCCAGAGACCCAGTACTTC.

The chain couples TRBV12-3 or TRBV12-4 to TRBJ2-2; 7 positions match TRBD2. The CDR3 is made up of 12 amino acids. The trim removed 10 bases at V and 5 bases at J, leaving 4 bases unmatched. The CDR3 region has the DNA TGTGCCACCTTCGGGGGGACCGGGGAGCTGTTTTTT. Amino acids: CATFGGTGELFF.

This clonotype was picked up many times. V gene TRBV6-5 combines with J gene TRBJ1-6; 8 nucleotides match TRBD1. The CDR3 totals 17 residues. V lost 0 bases and J lost 5; bases outside the gene matches: 6. Germline CDR1 MNHEY, CDR2 SVGAGI. The CDR3 loop is CASSYSIGQGDNSPLHF. For the CDR3, the DNA is TGTGCCAGCAGTTACTCGATAGGACAGGGAGATAATTCACCCCTCCACTTT.

The chain joins TRBV19 to TRBJ2-7; 9 bases are shared with TRBD1. Losses at the gene ends were 5 bases for V and 5 bases for J; bases not matched to a gene: 10. This CDR3 is 15 amino acids long. In germline, CDR1 is LNHDA, CDR2 SQIVND (reference sequence). The chain's CDR3 is CASSVGTGNLNEQYF. The CDR3 nucleotides are TGTGCCAGTAGTGTCGGGACAGGGAACTTGAACGAGCAGTACTTC.

This clonotype was recorded at least ten times. The DNA of the CDR3 is TGTGCCAGCAGCTTAAGGGGGCATCAGCCCCAGCATTTT. It codes for CASSLRGHQPQHF. The rearrangement joins TRBV7-2 to TRBJ1-5; 7 bases are shared with TRBD1. This CDR3 is built from 13 residues. V lost 2 bases, J lost 5 bases, and 0 bases stayed unmatched. Germline CDR1 SGHTA, CDR2 FQGNSA.

This clonotype was recorded a few times. The chain joins TRBV25-1 to TRBJ1-1; TRBD1 might be the D (5 bases). With 6 bases removed from V and 5 bases from J, the gap between germline ends came to 19 bases. Germline V CDR1 and CDR2: MGHDK, SYGVNS. The CDR3 extends over 15 amino acids. In nucleotides, the CDR3 is TGTGCCAGCAGCCCACTATGGGGGAGTGAAACTGAAGCTTTCTTT. It translates to CASSPLWGSETEAFF.

Ten or more counts support this clonotype. The gene calls are TRBV7-6 and TRBJ2-3; no firm D call. Trimming pared 1 base from V and 0 bases from J, leaving 20 bases between. CDR3 length: 19 amino acids. CDR1 and CDR2 (germline): SGHVS, FNYEAQ. The CDR3 here is CASSLGPLRAALSTDTQYF. The CDR3 DNA sequence: TGTGCCAGCAGCTTAGGACCCCTTAGGGCGGCATTGAGCACAGATACGCAGTATTTT.

The chain employs TRBV2 and TRBJ1-5; unclear D gene. This CDR3 contains 16 residues. Germline CDR1 is SNHLY and CDR2 is FYNNEI. The V end lost 4 bases, the J end lost 1 base, and 14 bases lay between the germline ends. DNA of the CDR3: TGTGCCAGCAGTGGCCTCCGGACGGAAAGCAATCAGCCCCAGCATTTT. The encoded protein is CASSGLRTESNQPQHF. Using reference TRBV2 and TRBJ1-5 for the parts outside the CDR3, the full variable domain is EPEVTQTPSHQVTQMGQEVILRCVPISNHLYFYWYRQILGQKVEFLVSFYNNEISEKSEIFDDQFSVERPDGSNFTLKIRSTKLEDSAMYFCASSGLRTESNQPQHFGDGTRLSIL.

At least ten counts were recorded for this clonotype. The J gene is TRBJ2-2, the V gene TRBV7-2, with D hard to call. The CDR3 totals 17 residues. V dropped 1 base and J dropped 3 bases, with 15 bases sitting between them. CDR1 is SGHTA, CDR2 FQGNSA, per germline. CDR3 sequence (DNA): TGTGCCAGCAGCTTAGAAATCTTTCTAGAGCACACCGGGGAGCTGTTTTTT. It is translated as CASSLEIFLEHTGELFF. Full variable domain (remainder filled in from reference TRBV7-2 and TRBJ2-2): GAGVSQSPSNKVTEKGKDVELRCDPISGHTALYWYRQSLGQGLEFLIYFQGNSAPDKSGLPSDRFSAERTGGSVSTLTIQRTQQEDSAVYLCASSLEIFLEHTGELFFGEGSRLTVL.

This clonotype was detected a few times. The V and J genes are TRBV7-2 and TRBJ2-7; TRBD2 aligns across 11 bases. CDR1 and CDR2 from the germline V gene are SGHTA and FQGNSA. The V gene end was trimmed by 1 base and the J gene end by 2 bases; junction bases not matched to a gene: 4. This CDR3 has 16 amino acids. The CDR3 DNA is TGTGCCAGCAGCTTAGATGTAGCGGGGGGGCCCTACGAGCAGTACGTC. Protein sequence: CASSLDVAGGPYEQYV.

This clonotype came up many times. The chain joins TRBV7-8 to TRBJ1-5, with TRBD1 matching over 7 bases. Germline-derived CDR1 and CDR2 are SGHVS and FQNEAQ. CDR3 length equals 16 residues. Trimming at V came to 7 bases and at J to 0 bases, leaving 9 bases not matched to a gene. The CDR3 region has the DNA TGTGCCAGCAAGGAAGAGGGGGCATATAGCAATCAGCCCCAGCATTTT. This codes for CASKEEGAYSNQPQHF.

This clonotype was counted between two and nine times. This chain uses TRBV5-5 with TRBJ2-7; no clear D gene. The CDR3 is 13 residues long. With 0 bases removed from V and 3 bases from J, the gap between germline ends came to 7 bases. The germline V gene encodes CDR1 SGHKS and CDR2 YYEKEE (reference sequence). The CDR3 spells CASSLEGHYEQYV. In nucleotides, the CDR3 is TGTGCCAGCAGCTTGGAGGGTCACTACGAGCAGTACGTC.

This clonotype has at least ten counts. V gene TRBV12-5 combines with J gene TRBJ1-2; the D gene is possibly TRBD1 (5 bases). The CDR3 loop spans 15 amino acids. Trimming stripped 1 base from V and 5 bases from J, with 14 bases between. Looked up from germline, CDR1 is LGHNT and CDR2 is FRNRAP. The chain's CDR3 is CASGLDITRGYGYTF. The CDR3 region has the DNA TGTGCTAGTGGTTTGGATATAACCCGGGGGTATGGCTACACCTTC.

The chain recombines TRBV7-9 with TRBJ1-2, with D possibly being TRBD1 (6 bases). CDR1 and CDR2 (germline): SEHNR, FQNEAQ (reference sequence). Trimming removed 5 bases at V and 4 bases at J, with 17 bases between. The CDR3 totals 15 residues. The CDR3 loop is CASSAPGTNLYGYTF. In DNA form, the CDR3 reads TGTGCCAGCAGCGCCCCCGGGACAAACCTCTATGGCTACACCTTC.

This clonotype was recorded at least ten times. An end of the junction does not agree with germline; a read error may underlie this. The chain has TRBV4-1 and TRBJ1-1; D remains unclear. The CDR3 is 14 amino acids. The germline V gene encodes CDR1 MGHRA and CDR2 YSYEKL. The CDR3 DNA is TGTGCCAGCAGCCAAGAGGGTCCGAACACTGAAGCTTTCTTT. It codes for CASSQEGPNTEAFF.

This clonotype was detected a few times. J is TRBJ2-3 and V is TRBV7-9; the match to TRBD1 covers 7 bases. The CDR3 totals 15 residues. V dropped 7 bases and J dropped 2; count of bases not matched to a gene: 9. Germline CDR1 and CDR2: SEHNR and FQNEAQ (reference sequence). CDR3 sequence reads: CASTLTGVSTDTQYF. The DNA of the CDR3 is TGTGCCAGCACCCTAACAGGGGTATCCACAGATACGCAGTATTTT.

This clonotype was recorded a few times. This chain joins TRBV12-3 or TRBV12-4 and TRBJ1-2; D ambiguous. The CDR3 contains 13 residues. V lost 5 bases to trimming and J lost 4 bases, with 11 bases between them. The CDR3: CASSENTFYGYTF. The CDR3 DNA sequence: TGTGCCAGCAGTGAAAACACTTTCTATGGCTACACCTTC.

A few counts support this clonotype. The CDR3 loop is CASSPTSGAHQETQYF. CDR3 DNA sequence: TGTGCCAGCAGCCCGACTAGCGGGGCCCACCAAGAGACCCAGTACTTC. The J gene is TRBJ2-5, the V gene TRBV4-2, with 11 bases identical to TRBD2. V shed 4 bases, J shed 0 bases, and the junction held 4 bases outside the gene matches. Germline V CDR1 and CDR2: LGHNA, YNFKEQ. CDR3 length: 16 amino acids.

The gene calls are TRBV6-5 and TRBJ2-5; 8 bases are shared with TRBD1. This CDR3 has 15 residues. Germline CDR1 MNHEY, CDR2 SVGAGI. V shed 6 bases, J shed 5 bases, and the junction held 11 bases outside the gene matches. Written as DNA, the CDR3 is TGTGCCAGCAGCCCGGACAGGGCCTTGTGGGAGACCCAGTACTTC. Protein sequence: CASSPDRALWETQYF.

Only a few counts were recorded for this clonotype. V is TRBV9 and J is TRBJ2-1, with unresolved D. The V and J ends lost 0 bases and 6 bases respectively, with 7 bases between them. The germline V gene encodes CDR1 SGDLS and CDR2 YYNGEE. The CDR3 sequence is 13 residues long. CDR3 amino acids: CASSVAQSNEQFF. DNA for the CDR3: TGTGCCAGCAGCGTAGCACAGTCCAATGAGCAGTTCTTC.

The rearrangement uses TRBV3-1 and TRBJ2-7; TRBD1 aligns across 10 bases. J was trimmed by 5 bases and V by 0 bases; bases with no gene match: 4. The CDR3 runs to 15 residues. The germline V gene has CDR1 LGHDT and CDR2 YNNKEL (reference sequence). The CDR3 DNA sequence: TGTGCCAGCAGCCAAGATGACAGGGGGCTCGACGAGCAGTACTTC. Residues: CASSQDDRGLDEQYF.